What follows are 2 T cell receptor beta chains derived from one specimen sequenced in a study of primary melanoma T cells and metastatic recurrence. Sequencing was performed with immunoSEQ multiplex PCR; in TCRdb, only in-frame clones are kept and a portion is missing. Of several thousand clones in the sample, almost 85% were seen once. Source material: melanoma tumor tissue. Receptor source: a human donor with melanoma.

This clone turned up a few times. The CDR3 protein is CASSPKRTGGTETQYF. CDR3 in DNA: TGTGCCAGCTCACCCAAAAGGACAGGGGGCACAGAGACCCAGTACTTC. This rearrangement joins TRBV18 to TRBJ2-5; TRBD1 agrees at 11 bases. The junction had 7 bases not matched to a gene; V was cut back by 3 bases and J by 4 bases. The CDR3 sequence is 16 residues long. Germline V gene lookup returns CDR1 KGHSH and CDR2 LQKENI.

The rearrangement links TRBV5-1 to TRBJ1-1, with D possibly being TRBD1 (6 bases). Germline lookup yields CDR1 SGHRS and CDR2 YFSETQ. V lost 1 base, J lost 5 bases, and 12 bases lay in between. This CDR3 contains 14 residues. The CDR3 bases are TGCGCCAGCAGCTTGAGGGGGGCAGCTACTGAAGCTTTCTTT. Translation: CASSLRGAATEAFF. The complete variable domain, with remaining parts taken from reference TRBV5-1 and TRBJ1-1, reads KAGVTQTPRYLIKTRGQQVTLSCSPISGHRSVSWYQQTPGQGLQFLFEYFSETQRNKGNFPGRFSGRQFSNSRSEMNVSTLELGDSALYLCASSLRGAATEAFFGQGTRLTVV.